A selection of T cell receptor beta chains follows, all from one sample in a study of molecular identifiers for immune sequencing clone quantification. One entry per CDR3 protein, called by TCRdb with MiXCR from the PCR reads. This sample carries hundreds of thousands of distinct CDR3 sequences, nearly 20% of them seen once, and the ten largest clones take approximately 0.9%. Sequenced input: naive CD8+ T cells from blood, with Jurkat cell RNA spiked in. The receptors were sampled from a human donor in good health. Some libraries in this study had Jurkat cell RNA spiked in. CDR3s include the opening cysteine and the closing phenylalanine or tryptophan. Each record gives: V gene, J gene, clone size, D gene, CDR3 DNA, CDR3 protein. The D gene is left open where the match is weak. Some rows mark clone size as missing; the rest say once, few, many or name a class of expanded clone.

v_call: TRBV4-1; j_call: TRBJ1-2; clone_size: NA; d_call: TRBD1; cdr3_nt: TGCGTCAGCAGCCCAGGACAGGGAAGCTATGGCTACACCTTC; cdr3_aa: CVSSPGQGSYGYTF
v_call: TRBV5-6; j_call: TRBJ2-5; clone_size: NA; d_call: NA; cdr3_nt: TGTGCCAGCAGCTTGGAAATCAGGGGACAAGAGACCCAGTACTTC; cdr3_aa: CASSLEIRGQETQYF
v_call: TRBV28; j_call: TRBJ2-1; clone_size: many; d_call: TRBD2; cdr3_nt: TGTGCCAGCAGTTTCCTAGCGGGTAATGACAATGAGCAGTTCTTC; cdr3_aa: CASSFLAGNDNEQFF
v_call: TRBV6-2/TRBV6-3; j_call: TRBJ1-1; clone_size: many; d_call: NA; cdr3_nt: TGTGCCAGCAGATGGACAGTTATGAACACTGAAGCTTTCTTT; cdr3_aa: CASRWTVMNTEAFF
v_call: TRBV24-1; j_call: TRBJ1-2; clone_size: NA; d_call: TRBD1; cdr3_nt: TGTGCCACCAGTGATGGGACAGGGCCGGACTATGGCTACACCTTC; cdr3_aa: CATSDGTGPDYGYTF
v_call: TRBV7-3; j_call: TRBJ2-7; clone_size: NA; d_call: TRBD1; cdr3_nt: TGTGCCAGCAGCTTCGGAGGGACAGGGTCACGCAATGAGCAGTACTTC; cdr3_aa: CASSFGGTGSRNEQYF
v_call: TRBV12-3/TRBV12-4; j_call: TRBJ1-1; clone_size: many; d_call: NA; cdr3_nt: TGTGCCACCCAGGTCACTGAAGCTTTCTTT; cdr3_aa: CATQVTEAFF
v_call: TRBV20-1; j_call: TRBJ2-5; clone_size: many; d_call: TRBD2; cdr3_nt: TGCAGTGCTAGAGATCCTTTCGCCAGCGGGAGGGAGACCCAGTACTTC; cdr3_aa: CSARDPFASGRETQYF
v_call: TRBV10-3; j_call: TRBJ2-3; clone_size: NA; d_call: TRBD2; cdr3_nt: TGTGCCATCAGACCCGGGACTAGCGGTTATAGCGCAGATACGCAGTATTTT; cdr3_aa: CAIRPGTSGYSADTQYF
v_call: TRBV6-2/TRBV6-3; j_call: TRBJ2-5; clone_size: many; d_call: TRBD1; cdr3_nt: TGTGCCAGCAGTTACCCGGACAGGGGCCCGTTCGGGGCGACCCAGTACTTC; cdr3_aa: CASSYPDRGPFGATQYF
v_call: TRBV29-1; j_call: TRBJ1-2; clone_size: NA; d_call: NA; cdr3_nt: TGCAGCGTTGGTCCAGACCTCTATGGCTACACCTTC; cdr3_aa: CSVGPDLYGYTF
v_call: TRBV25-1; j_call: TRBJ2-1; clone_size: many; d_call: TRBD2; cdr3_nt: TGTGCCAGCAGTGTCCGGGAGGTGTACAATGAGCAGTTCTTC; cdr3_aa: CASSVREVYNEQFF
v_call: TRBV7-9; j_call: TRBJ2-1; clone_size: NA; d_call: TRBD1; cdr3_nt: TGTGCCAGCAGCTTACCCCCATCGGGACAGTACAATGAGCAGTTCTTC; cdr3_aa: CASSLPPSGQYNEQFF
v_call: TRBV5-5; j_call: TRBJ1-1; clone_size: many; d_call: NA; cdr3_nt: TGTGCCAGCAGCTTGGCCCGGACCGTCCGACCGAACACTGAAGCTTTCTTT; cdr3_aa: CASSLARTVRPNTEAFF
v_call: TRBV13; j_call: TRBJ1-1; clone_size: few; d_call: NA; cdr3_nt: TGTGCCAGCAGCATATACAGGGCCGGCACTGAAGCTTTCTTT; cdr3_aa: CASSIYRAGTEAFF
v_call: TRBV2; j_call: TRBJ2-7; clone_size: many; d_call: NA; cdr3_nt: TGTGCCAGCAGTGGAGTCTGGGGGGACGCCTACGAGCAGTACTTC; cdr3_aa: CASSGVWGDAYEQYF
v_call: TRBV2; j_call: TRBJ2-7; clone_size: many; d_call: TRBD1; cdr3_nt: TGTGCCAGCAGCCCCTGGCAGGGGGAAACCTACGAGCAGTACTTC; cdr3_aa: CASSPWQGETYEQYF
v_call: TRBV5-1; j_call: TRBJ2-3; clone_size: many; d_call: NA; cdr3_nt: TGCGCCAGCAGCTTCGGACAGCTAAGCACAGATACGCAGTATTTT; cdr3_aa: CASSFGQLSTDTQYF
v_call: TRBV19; j_call: TRBJ2-7; clone_size: NA; d_call: NA; cdr3_nt: TGTACCAGTAGTAGCCCAGAACAGGGCGCCTACGAGCAGTACTTC; cdr3_aa: CTSSSPEQGAYEQYF
v_call: TRBV5-4; j_call: TRBJ2-7; clone_size: many; d_call: TRBD2; cdr3_nt: TGTGCCAGCAGCCCGACTGGGACTAGCGGGAGCCCCTACGAGCAGTACTTC; cdr3_aa: CASSPTGTSGSPYEQYF
v_call: TRBV27; j_call: TRBJ2-2; clone_size: many; d_call: TRBD2; cdr3_nt: TGTGCCAGCAGTTTGTATGGAAGGGATGGACTAGCGGGCACCGGGGAGCTGTTTTTT; cdr3_aa: CASSLYGRDGLAGTGELFF
v_call: TRBV10-3; j_call: TRBJ2-6; clone_size: many; d_call: TRBD1; cdr3_nt: TGTGCCATCAGGACGACAGGGAACTCTGGGGCCAACGTCCTGACTTTC; cdr3_aa: CAIRTTGNSGANVLTF
v_call: TRBV6-5; j_call: TRBJ1-1; clone_size: many; d_call: NA; cdr3_nt: TGTGCCAGCAGTTACTCGACTTCGGGGGGCACTGAAGCTTTCTTT; cdr3_aa: CASSYSTSGGTEAFF
v_call: TRBV4-3; j_call: TRBJ2-7; clone_size: many; d_call: NA; cdr3_nt: TGCGCCAGCAGCCAAGTAGGCAACACCTACGAGCAGTACTTC; cdr3_aa: CASSQVGNTYEQYF
v_call: TRBV4-3; j_call: TRBJ2-1; clone_size: many; d_call: TRBD1; cdr3_nt: TGCGCCAGCAGCCAAGGGACAGGGGCTAACAATGAGCAGTTCTTC; cdr3_aa: CASSQGTGANNEQFF
v_call: TRBV27; j_call: TRBJ2-7; clone_size: many; d_call: NA; cdr3_nt: TGTGCCAGCAGGGGGGGCGCCTACGAGCAGTACTTC; cdr3_aa: CASRGGAYEQYF
v_call: TRBV19; j_call: TRBJ2-1; clone_size: few; d_call: TRBD2; cdr3_nt: TGTGCCAGTAGTATCCTAGCGGGAGCCTCCTACAATGAGCAGTTCTTC; cdr3_aa: CASSILAGASYNEQFF
v_call: TRBV3-1; j_call: TRBJ1-2; clone_size: NA; d_call: TRBD1; cdr3_nt: TGTGCCAGCAGCCGGACAGGGGAGGGCTATGGCTACACCTTC; cdr3_aa: CASSRTGEGYGYTF
v_call: TRBV7-9; j_call: TRBJ2-2; clone_size: few; d_call: TRBD1; cdr3_nt: TGTGCCAGCAGCGAGGGACAGAGAAGCTCCGGGGAGCTGTTTTTT; cdr3_aa: CASSEGQRSSGELFF
v_call: TRBV6-6; j_call: TRBJ2-3; clone_size: many; d_call: NA; cdr3_nt: TGTGCCAGCAGTTCACCGGGGACCTTGAGCACAGATACGCAGTATTTT; cdr3_aa: CASSSPGTLSTDTQYF
v_call: TRBV5-6; j_call: TRBJ1-2; clone_size: NA; d_call: NA; cdr3_nt: TGTGCCAGCAGCGTAGACACCTACTATGGCTACACCTTC; cdr3_aa: CASSVDTYYGYTF
v_call: TRBV24-1; j_call: TRBJ2-5; clone_size: NA; d_call: NA; cdr3_nt: TGTGCCACCAGTGACCACAGGGTAGTGACCCAGTACTTC; cdr3_aa: CATSDHRVVTQYF
v_call: TRBV27; j_call: TRBJ2-2; clone_size: many; d_call: NA; cdr3_nt: TGTGCCAGCAGTTCTCGGACAATGAACACCGGGGAGCTGTTTTTT; cdr3_aa: CASSSRTMNTGELFF
v_call: TRBV4-1; j_call: TRBJ2-6; clone_size: many; d_call: TRBD1; cdr3_nt: TGCGCCAGCAGCACGACAGGGAGCTCTGGGGCCAACGTCCTGACTTTC; cdr3_aa: CASSTTGSSGANVLTF
v_call: TRBV28; j_call: TRBJ2-7; clone_size: many; d_call: TRBD1; cdr3_nt: TGTGCCAGCAGCACCGGACAGGGGGCATCCTACGAGCAGTACTTC; cdr3_aa: CASSTGQGASYEQYF
v_call: TRBV10-1; j_call: TRBJ2-7; clone_size: few; d_call: TRBD1; cdr3_nt: TGCGCCAGCAGTGAGTCCCCGGGGACAGGACGAGCCTACGAGCAGTACTTC; cdr3_aa: CASSESPGTGRAYEQYF
v_call: TRBV4-1; j_call: TRBJ1-5; clone_size: many; d_call: TRBD1; cdr3_nt: TGCGCCAGCAGCCAAGATCCGGGACAGGTAGATCAGCCCCAGCATTTT; cdr3_aa: CASSQDPGQVDQPQHF
v_call: TRBV7-9; j_call: TRBJ2-7; clone_size: few; d_call: NA; cdr3_nt: TGTGCCAGCAGCTTTGAGACCTCCTACGAGCAGTACTTC; cdr3_aa: CASSFETSYEQYF
v_call: TRBV10-3; j_call: TRBJ1-1; clone_size: many; d_call: NA; cdr3_nt: TGTGCCATCAGTGGTACAGAGAGCACTGAAGCTTTCTTT; cdr3_aa: CAISGTESTEAFF
v_call: TRBV6-6; j_call: TRBJ2-1; clone_size: few; d_call: NA; cdr3_nt: TGTGCCAGCAGTTACGACAGTAAATCCTACAATGAGCAGTTCTTC; cdr3_aa: CASSYDSKSYNEQFF
v_call: TRBV12-3/TRBV12-4; j_call: TRBJ2-5; clone_size: few; d_call: NA; cdr3_nt: TGTGCCAGCAGTAGGGATCGCGGAGAGACCCAGTACTTC; cdr3_aa: CASSRDRGETQYF
v_call: TRBV5-5; j_call: TRBJ2-2; clone_size: few; d_call: NA; cdr3_nt: TGTGCCAGCAGCTCAGATTTCCGGGAGCTGTTTTTT; cdr3_aa: CASSSDFRELFF
v_call: TRBV7-6; j_call: TRBJ1-1; clone_size: many; d_call: NA; cdr3_nt: TGTGCCAGCAGCGGACGGATAGGAGGGTACGGGGGGAAGACGGACACTGAAGCTTTCTTT; cdr3_aa: CASSGRIGGYGGKTDTEAFF
v_call: TRBV24-1; j_call: TRBJ2-7; clone_size: many; d_call: NA; cdr3_nt: TGTGCCACCAGTGGACCAGGGCCCTACGAGCAGTACTTC; cdr3_aa: CATSGPGPYEQYF